Detailed here is one T cell receptor beta chain. The junction had 8 bases not matched to a gene; V was cut back by 5 bases and J by 2 bases. The germline gives CDR1 MNHEY, CDR2 SMNVEV (reference sequence). CDR3 length: 15 amino acids. This sample is drawn from a study of shared clonotypes between healthy human individuals. Across several immunoSEQ plates, the genomic DNA of each subset was split evenly. The protocol was immunoSEQ multiplex PCR, while the TCRdb copy is restricted to in-frame clones and leaves out a portion. The table shows some 2,400,000 clones, with 95% occurring only once. Input material: naive CD4+ T cells sorted from blood. This sample's subset: CD45RA+ positively selected. This rearrangement joins TRBV27 to TRBJ2-7; 8 bases line up with TRBD2. The sequence derives from a man younger than 30 in good health. The CDR3 loop is CASSASGSTTYEQYF. DNA for the CDR3: TGTGCCAGCAGTGCAAGCGGGAGCACCACCTACGAGCAGTACTTC.